This T cell receptor (beta chain) appears in the sequencing data of a study of T cells in Graves' hyperthyroidism and ophthalmopathy. The CDR3 contains 11 residues. Deletions cut 8 bases from V and 5 bases from J, with 10 bases between. Germline V gene sequence: CDR1 MNHNS, CDR2 SASEGT. It was RNA transcripts that yielded the amplified TCR beta CDR3 regions. Carried out on the TCR CDR3, a first-round RT-PCR used the HTBI primer set. TCRdb re-analysed the multiplex PCR reads in MiXCR, keeping a single row per CDR3 protein. The profile shows around 560,000 distinct CDR3 sequences, 16% of them singletons.

Input material: blood. The TCR was taken from a woman aged 18 to 35 with Graves' hyperthyroidism. The chain links TRBV6-1 to TRBJ2-7, with D possibly matching TRBD2 (5 bases). The CDR3 here is CASAWGDEQYF. The CDR3 nucleotides read TGTGCCAGCGCCTGGGGAGACGAGCAGTACTTC.